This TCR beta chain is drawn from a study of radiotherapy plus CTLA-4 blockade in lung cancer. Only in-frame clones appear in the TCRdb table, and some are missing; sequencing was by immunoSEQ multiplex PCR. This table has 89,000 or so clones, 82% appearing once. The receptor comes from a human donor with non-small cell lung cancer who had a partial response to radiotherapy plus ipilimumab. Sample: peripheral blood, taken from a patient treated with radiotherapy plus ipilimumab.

The CDR3 nucleotides are TGTGCCAGCAGCAGCGGGACTAGCGGGAACTCCTACAATGAGCAGTTCTTC. This sequence encodes CASSSGTSGNSYNEQFF. The rearrangement uses TRBV7-9 and TRBJ2-1; TRBD2 matches at 13 bases. Trimming cost V 5 bases and J 0 bases; bases outside gene matches: 4. This CDR3 is built from 17 residues. Germline V lookup: CDR1 SEHNR, CDR2 FQNEAQ (reference sequence).